The present entry profiles one T cell receptor beta chain with its context. The antigen is not known. The data derive from a study of breast tumors, draining lymph nodes, adjacent tissues. Overall study findings and caveats: Compared with lymph nodes, tumors were less diverse; compared with nontumor tissue, more.

Axillary draining lymph nodes of breast cancer patients supplied the node samples. In TCRdb, the multiplex PCR reads were re-called with MiXCR into one record per CDR3 protein. The profile covers 200,000 or so distinct CDR3 sequences, with approximately 30% appearing a single time and roughly 4% taken by the ten largest. The source of this sequence is a female donor with breast cancer. Some clones in this sample may be carry-over from other donors' samples. Sequencing was carried out using axillary lymph node tissue.

CDR3: CASRTGTGKAFF. Written as DNA, the CDR3 is TGTGCCAGCAGAACCGGGACAGGGAAAGCTTTCTTT. V and J are TRBV28 and TRBJ1-1, with 9 positions matching TRBD1. CDR1 is MDHEN and CDR2 is SYDVKM in the germline V gene. Trimming cost V 6 bases and J 9 bases; bases outside gene matches: 5. The length of the CDR3 is 12 residues. Using reference TRBV28 and TRBJ1-1 for the parts outside the CDR3, the full variable domain is DVKVTQSSRYLVKRTGEKVFLECVQDMDHENMFWYRQDPGLGLRLIYFSYDVKMKEKGDIPEGYSVSREKKERFSLILESASTNQTSMYLCASRTGTGKAFFGQGTRLTVV.